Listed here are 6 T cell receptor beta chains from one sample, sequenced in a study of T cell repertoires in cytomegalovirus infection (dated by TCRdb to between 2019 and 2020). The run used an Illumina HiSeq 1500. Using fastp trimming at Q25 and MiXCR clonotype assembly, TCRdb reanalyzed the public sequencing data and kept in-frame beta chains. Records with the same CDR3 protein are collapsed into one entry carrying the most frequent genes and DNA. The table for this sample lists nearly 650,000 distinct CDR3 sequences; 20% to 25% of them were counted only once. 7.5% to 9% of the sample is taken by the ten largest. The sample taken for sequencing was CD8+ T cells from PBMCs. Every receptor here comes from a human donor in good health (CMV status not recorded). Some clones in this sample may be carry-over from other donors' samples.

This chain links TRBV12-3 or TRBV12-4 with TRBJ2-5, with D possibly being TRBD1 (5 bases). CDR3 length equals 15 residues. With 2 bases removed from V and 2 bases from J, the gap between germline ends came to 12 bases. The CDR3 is CASSLSRAGQETQYF. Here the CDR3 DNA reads TGTGCCAGCAGTTTATCCCGGGCAGGGCAAGAGACCCAGTACTTC.

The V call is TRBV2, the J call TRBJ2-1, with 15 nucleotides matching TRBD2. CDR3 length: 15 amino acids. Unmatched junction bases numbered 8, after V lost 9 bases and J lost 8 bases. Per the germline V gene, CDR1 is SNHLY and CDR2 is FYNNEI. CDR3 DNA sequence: TGTGCCAGTGGGACTAGCGGGGGGATGGGGGATGAGCAGTTCTTC. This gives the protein CASGTSGGMGDEQFF.

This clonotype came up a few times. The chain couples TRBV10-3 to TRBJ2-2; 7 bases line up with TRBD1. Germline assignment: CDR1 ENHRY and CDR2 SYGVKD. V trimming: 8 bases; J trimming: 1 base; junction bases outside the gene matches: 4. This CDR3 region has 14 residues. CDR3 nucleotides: TGTGCCATCCCGCGGACAGGGAACACCGGGGAGCTGTTTTTT. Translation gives CAIPRTGNTGELFF.

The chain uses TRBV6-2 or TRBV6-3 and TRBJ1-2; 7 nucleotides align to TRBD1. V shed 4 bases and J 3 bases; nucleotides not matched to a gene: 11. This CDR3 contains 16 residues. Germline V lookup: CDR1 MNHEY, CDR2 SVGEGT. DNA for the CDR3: TGTGCCAGCAGTTTAGTCGGACAGGCGACCGACTATGGCTACACCTTC. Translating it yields CASSLVGQATDYGYTF.

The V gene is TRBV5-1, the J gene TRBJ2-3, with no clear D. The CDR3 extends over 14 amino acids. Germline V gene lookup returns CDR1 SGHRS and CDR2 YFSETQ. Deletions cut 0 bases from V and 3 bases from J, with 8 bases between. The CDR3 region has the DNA TGCGCCAGCAGCTTGGTATCCCCAACAGATACGCAGTATTTT. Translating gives CASSLVSPTDTQYF.

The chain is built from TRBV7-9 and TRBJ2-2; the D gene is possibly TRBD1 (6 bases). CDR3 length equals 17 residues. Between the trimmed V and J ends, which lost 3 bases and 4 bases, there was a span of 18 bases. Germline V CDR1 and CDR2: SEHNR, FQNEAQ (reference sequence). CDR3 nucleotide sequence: TGTGCCAGCAGCTTGTCGGCTACCTTAGGGGGCACCGGGGAGCTGTTTTTT. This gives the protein CASSLSATLGGTGELFF.